One and the same sample provided the 3 T cell receptor beta chains below, sequenced in a study of OX40 agonist ivuxolimab in advanced cancers. Libraries were prepared by immunoSEQ multiplex PCR; TCRdb keeps only in-frame clonotypes and omits some of them. The sample yields some 59,000 clones, more than 85% seen once. Sample: CD4+ or CD8+ T cells sorted from blood, taken in a trial of the OX40 agonist ivuxolimab. These receptors were collected from an adult with an advanced solid tumor such as melanoma, head and neck, liver or kidney cancer.

There are a few counts of this clone. In DNA form, the CDR3 reads TGCGCCAGCAGCCAGGGACTGAACTACGAGCAGTACTTC. Its protein product is CASSQGLNYEQYF. This chain uses TRBV4-1 with TRBJ2-7; perhaps TRBD2 as D (6 bases). V was clipped by 3 bases and J by 3 bases, with 9 bases between them. The CDR3 covers 13 residues. The germline V gene has CDR1 MGHRA and CDR2 YSYEKL.

The chain couples TRBV10-3 to TRBJ2-5; D may be TRBD2 (6 bases). The CDR3 has 15 amino acids. CDR1 ENHRY and CDR2 SYGVKD come from the germline V gene. V was shortened by 3 bases and J by 11 bases, with 22 bases between the two germline ends. The CDR3 protein is CAISDLASAKEEQYF. CDR3 DNA sequence: TGTGCCATCAGTGACTTGGCTAGCGCGAAGGAAGAGCAGTACTTC.

V and J are TRBV7-8 and TRBJ2-2; no clear D gene. The CDR3 length is 13 residues. The V gene's germline CDR1 is SGHVS and CDR2 FQNEAQ. V gave up 8 bases and J gave up 2 bases, with 9 bases separating them. CDR3 loop: CASCEGNTGELFF. The CDR3 DNA reads TGTGCCAGCTGCGAAGGAAACACCGGGGAGCTGTTTTTT. The full variable domain, with the rest looked up from reference TRBV7-8 and TRBJ2-2, is GAGVSQSPRYKVAKRGQDVALRCDPISGHVSLFWYQQALGQGPEFLTYFQNEAQLDKSGLPSDRFFAERPEGSVSTLKIQRTQQEDSAVYLCASCEGNTGELFFGEGSRLTVL.